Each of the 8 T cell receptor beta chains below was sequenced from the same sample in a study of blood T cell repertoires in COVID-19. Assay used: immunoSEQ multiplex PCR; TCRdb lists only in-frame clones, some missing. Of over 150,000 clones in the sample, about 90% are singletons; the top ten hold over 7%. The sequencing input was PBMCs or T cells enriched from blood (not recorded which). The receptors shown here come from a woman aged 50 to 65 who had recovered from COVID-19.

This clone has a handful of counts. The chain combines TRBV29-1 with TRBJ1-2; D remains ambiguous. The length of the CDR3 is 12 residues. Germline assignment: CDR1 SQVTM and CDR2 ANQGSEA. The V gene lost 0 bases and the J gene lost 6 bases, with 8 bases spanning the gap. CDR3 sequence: CSVEDREHGYTF. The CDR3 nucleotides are TGCAGCGTTGAAGATCGAGAACATGGCTACACCTTC.

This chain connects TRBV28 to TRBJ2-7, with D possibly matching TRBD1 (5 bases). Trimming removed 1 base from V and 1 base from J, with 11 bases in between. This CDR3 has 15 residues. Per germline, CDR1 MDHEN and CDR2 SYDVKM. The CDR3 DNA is TGTGCCAGCAGTTTATCGCGGCAGGGTTCCTACGAGCAGTACTTC. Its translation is CASSLSRQGSYEQYF. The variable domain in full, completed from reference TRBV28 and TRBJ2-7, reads DVKVTQSSRYLVKRTGEKVFLECVQDMDHENMFWYRQDPGLGLRLIYFSYDVKMKEKGDIPEGYSVSREKKERFSLILESASTNQTSMYLCASSLSRQGSYEQYFGPGTRLTVT.

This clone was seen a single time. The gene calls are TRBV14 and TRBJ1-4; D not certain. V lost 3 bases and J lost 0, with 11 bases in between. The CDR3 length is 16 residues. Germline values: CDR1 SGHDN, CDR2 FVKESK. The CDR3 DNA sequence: TGTGCCAGCAGCCAGAGGGAGGATGCAACTAATGAAAAACTGTTTTTT. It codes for CASSQREDATNEKLFF.

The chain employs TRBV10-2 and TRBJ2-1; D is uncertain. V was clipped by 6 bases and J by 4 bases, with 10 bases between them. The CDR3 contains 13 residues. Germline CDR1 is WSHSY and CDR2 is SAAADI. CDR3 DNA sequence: TGCGCCAGCAGACTCGGAGATTACAATGAGCAGTTCTTC. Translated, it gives CASRLGDYNEQFF.

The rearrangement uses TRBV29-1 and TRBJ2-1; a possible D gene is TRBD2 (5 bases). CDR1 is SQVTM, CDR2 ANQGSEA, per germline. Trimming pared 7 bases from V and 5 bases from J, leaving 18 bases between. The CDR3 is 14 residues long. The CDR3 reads CSAKDGKTNNEQFF. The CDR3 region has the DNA TGCAGCGCCAAGGACGGAAAGACTAACAATGAGCAGTTCTTC.

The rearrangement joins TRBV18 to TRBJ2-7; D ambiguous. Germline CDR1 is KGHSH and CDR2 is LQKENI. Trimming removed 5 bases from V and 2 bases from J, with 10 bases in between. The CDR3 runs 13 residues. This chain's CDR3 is CASSEMSPYEQYF. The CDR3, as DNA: TGTGCCAGCTCAGAAATGAGCCCCTACGAGCAGTACTTC.

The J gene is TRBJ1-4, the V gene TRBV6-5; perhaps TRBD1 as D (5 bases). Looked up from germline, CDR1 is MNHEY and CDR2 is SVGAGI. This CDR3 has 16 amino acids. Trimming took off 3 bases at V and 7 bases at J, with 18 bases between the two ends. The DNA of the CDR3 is TGTGCCAGCAGTTATCGGCAGGGCCTCTCGCTTGAAAAACTGTTTTTT. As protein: CASSYRQGLSLEKLFF.

CDR3 protein: CASRGREDYGYTF. Written as DNA, the CDR3 is TGTGCCAGCAGAGGCAGAGAGGATTATGGCTACACCTTC. V usage is TRBV6-5 and J usage is TRBJ1-2; D is unclear. This CDR3 is built from 13 residues. The germline gives CDR1 MNHEY, CDR2 SVGAGI. V was trimmed by 6 bases and J by 5 bases, leaving 13 bases between them.